This paragraph reports one TCR beta chain. Antigen: not known. The data were obtained in a study of T cell responses to AZD1222 COVID-19 vaccine. Method: immunoSEQ multiplex PCR; TCRdb's copy keeps in-frame clones and lacks some. The sample shows 65,000 to 70,000 clones, roughly four fifths of them seen only once. General study findings and limits: Baseline serostatus was positive in only 5 to 7 AZD1222 recipients. A mostly white British donor set with more females was recruited, and clonal diversity was possibly underestimated.

V dropped 5 bases and J dropped 3; count of bases not matched to a gene: 9. The CDR3 loop spans 16 amino acids. In germline, CDR1 is MDHEN, CDR2 SYDVKM. Sequenced material: peripheral blood, taken on day 0 of AZD1222 vaccination. The rearrangement links TRBV28 to TRBJ2-3, with 9 bases lining up with TRBD2. This clonotype was sampled from an adult in good health. In DNA, the CDR3 is TGTGCCAGCAGTCTCCTCGAGCGGGGGGCGACAGATACGCAGTATTTT. Translated, it gives CASSLLERGATDTQYF.